This passage covers 19 T cell receptor beta chains from one sample sequenced in a study of blood T cell repertoires in COVID-19. The repertoire was sequenced with immunoSEQ multiplex PCR; TCRdb's copy has only in-frame clones and lacks some. The sample shows 240,000 or so clones, roughly 81% of them seen only once. Source material: peripheral blood. These receptors came from a woman older than 75 with COVID-19, enrolled during active disease.

The V and J genes are TRBV6-5 and TRBJ1-2, with 10 bases aligning to TRBD1. Trimming at V came to 0 bases and at J to 4 bases, leaving 2 bases not matched to a gene. The length of the CDR3 is 15 residues. CDR1 is MNHEY, CDR2 SVGAGI, per germline. The CDR3 DNA is TGTGCCAGCAGTTACTCGACAGGGGGCGGCTATGGCTACACCTTC. Amino acids: CASSYSTGGGYGYTF.

This clone was observed a single time. The DNA for the CDR3 is TGTGCCAATTTGGACAGGGTGCGTTGTGGCTACACCTTC. Residues: CANLDRVRCGYTF. The chain combines TRBV19 with TRBJ1-2; TRBD1 aligns across 8 bases. V trimming: 10 bases; J trimming: 7 bases; junction bases outside the gene matches: 11. The CDR3 has 13 amino acids. Germline V lookup: CDR1 LNHDA, CDR2 SQIVND (reference sequence).

The chain employs TRBV5-1 and TRBJ2-7; D is possibly TRBD2 (5 bases). CDR1 SGHRS and CDR2 YFSETQ come from the germline V gene. The CDR3 spans 14 residues. The V and J ends lost 1 base and 3 bases respectively, with 11 bases between them. This chain's CDR3 is CASSLIPTSYEQYF. The CDR3 nucleotides are TGCGCCAGCAGCTTGATCCCTACTAGCTACGAGCAGTACTTC.

This clone was seen many times. This chain links TRBV6-1 with TRBJ1-1; D unclear. Per the germline V gene, CDR1 is MNHNS and CDR2 is SASEGT. V was trimmed by 1 base and J by 10 bases, leaving 10 bases between them. The CDR3 is made up of 12 amino acids. CDR3 DNA sequence: TGTGCCAGCAGTGAAGGGGGAGGCGTAGCTTTCTTT. Translated, it gives CASSEGGGVAFF.

The chain combines TRBV28 with TRBJ2-3, with TRBD1 identical over 8 bases. With V trimmed by 6 bases and J by 3 bases, 8 bases remained unmatched. The germline V gene has CDR1 MDHEN and CDR2 SYDVKM. The CDR3 sequence is 15 residues long. The CDR3 is CASSVDRVRTDTQYF. The CDR3, as DNA: TGTGCCAGCAGCGTGGACAGGGTTCGAACAGATACGCAGTATTTT.

The chain joins TRBV2 to TRBJ1-1, with a possible D match to TRBD1 (6 bases). V lost 6 bases, J lost 3 bases, and 11 bases lay in between. This CDR3 contains 13 residues. Germline V lookup: CDR1 SNHLY, CDR2 FYNNEI. Here the CDR3 DNA reads TGTGCCAGCAGGTGGACAGCCGACACTGAAGCTTTCTTT. Amino acid sequence: CASRWTADTEAFF.

J is TRBJ1-1 and V is TRBV15; the match to TRBD1 covers 7 bases. Trimming removed 1 base from V and 2 bases from J; junction bases left unmatched: 4. CDR3 length: 15 amino acids. In germline, CDR1 is LNHNV, CDR2 YYDKDF (reference sequence). The DNA of the CDR3 is TGTGCCACCAGCAGAGCCGGGACAGATAACACTGAAGCTTTCTTT. It codes for CATSRAGTDNTEAFF. Filled out from reference TRBV15 and TRBJ1-1, the complete variable domain reads DAMVIQNPRYQVTQFGKPVTLSCSQTLNHNVMYWYQQKSSQAPKLLFHYYDKDFNNEADTPDNFQSRRPNTSFCFLDIRSPGLGDTAMYLCATSRAGTDNTEAFFGQGTRLTVV.

The chain recombines TRBV19 with TRBJ2-4; D is possibly TRBD2 (5 bases). This CDR3 comprises 14 residues. Germline CDR1 is LNHDA and CDR2 is SQIVND (reference sequence). V lost 3 bases to trimming and J lost 5 bases, with 11 bases between them. CDR3 sequence reads: CASSIEGWENIQYF. The CDR3 DNA follows: TGTGCCAGTAGTATCGAGGGATGGGAAAACATTCAGTACTTC.

The chain has TRBV30 and TRBJ1-4; 8 bases fit TRBD1. The CDR3 extends over 14 amino acids. In germline, CDR1 is GTSNPN, CDR2 SVGIG (reference sequence). With 2 bases clipped from V and 6 bases from J, the junction kept 5 bases outside the gene matches. Here the CDR3 reads CAWSNRGSYEKLFF. The CDR3 nucleotides are TGTGCCTGGAGTAACAGGGGGAGCTATGAAAAACTGTTTTTT.

This clone was detected only a few times. This sequence joins TRBV14 and TRBJ2-2; D unresolved. Trimming cost V 0 bases and J 5 bases, with 4 bases left between them. This CDR3 spans 13 amino acids. The germline V gene has CDR1 SGHDN and CDR2 FVKESK. This CDR3 is CASSQDLTGELFF. CDR3 coding DNA: TGTGCCAGCAGCCAAGATCTTACCGGGGAGCTGTTTTTT.

The chain uses TRBV7-8 and TRBJ2-3, with 7 bases matching TRBD2. The junction had 7 bases not matched to a gene; V was cut back by 1 base and J by 6 bases. Germline CDR1 is SGHVS and CDR2 is FQNEAQ. The CDR3 has 15 residues. CDR3 sequence reads: CASSLGGGGRDTQYF. The CDR3 DNA is TGTGCCAGCAGCTTAGGGGGCGGGGGAAGGGATACGCAGTATTTT.

The chain employs TRBV5-1 and TRBJ2-2; 9 bases map to TRBD2. The CDR3 has 17 residues. Germline V gives CDR1 SGHRS, CDR2 YFSETQ. The junction had 10 bases not matched to a gene; V was cut back by 4 bases and J by 3 bases. The chain's CDR3 is CASSLGPRGGYTGELFF. The CDR3 DNA reads TGCGCCAGCAGCCTAGGTCCGCGGGGGGGCTACACCGGGGAGCTGTTTTTT.

In its sample, this clone was seen once. The chain links TRBV28 to TRBJ1-5, with a tentative D call TRBD1 (5 bases). CDR1 MDHEN and CDR2 SYDVKM come from the germline V gene. The CDR3 contains 12 residues. In DNA, the CDR3 is TGTGCATGTTCGGGGGGGATGAAGCCCCAGCATTTT. This gives the protein CACSGGMKPQHF.

This rearrangement joins TRBV7-2 to TRBJ2-1; 7 positions match TRBD2. The CDR3 sequence is 17 residues long. J gave up 1 base and V 5 bases, and 11 bases lay outside the gene matches. Looked up from germline, CDR1 is SGHTA and CDR2 is FQGNSA. The DNA for the CDR3 is TGTGCCAGCAGCCCATCCCTCCTAGCGGAGTCCTACAATGAGCAGTTCTTC. The encoded protein is CASSPSLLAESYNEQFF.

The chain recombines TRBV28 with TRBJ2-2; 8 bases align to TRBD2. Germline V CDR1 and CDR2: MDHEN, SYDVKM. V lost 6 bases to trimming and J lost 2 bases; unmatched junction nucleotides: 2. The CDR3 spans 14 residues. CDR3 amino acids: CASSGGVNTGELFF. CDR3 DNA sequence: TGTGCCAGCAGCGGGGGGGTTAACACCGGGGAGCTGTTTTTT.

The gene calls are TRBV11-3 and TRBJ1-6, with D possibly TRBD1 on 6 matching bases. There are 19 residues in the CDR3. The ends were cut back, 2 bases at V and 7 bases at J, with 24 bases in the middle. Germline V gives CDR1 SGHNT, CDR2 YENEEA. The CDR3 loop reads CASSLSSIHRWGQNSPLHF. Written as DNA, the CDR3 is TGTGCCAGCAGCTTATCCTCAATCCACAGGTGGGGACAAAATTCACCCCTCCACTTT. Full variable domain (remainder filled in from reference TRBV11-3 and TRBJ1-6): EAGVVQSPRYKIIEKKQPVAFWCNPISGHNTLYWYLQNLGQGPELLIRYENEEAVDDSQLPKDRFSAERLKGVDSTLKIQPAELGDSAVYLCASSLSSIHRWGQNSPLHFGNGTRLTVT.

This chain uses TRBV10-3 with TRBJ1-1; D might be TRBD1 (5 bases). The CDR3 sequence is 12 residues long. V was clipped by 2 bases and J by 5 bases, with 6 bases between them. Germline lookup yields CDR1 ENHRY and CDR2 SYGVKD. This chain's CDR3 is CAISERGTEAFF. In DNA form, the CDR3 reads TGTGCCATCAGTGAGCGGGGGACTGAAGCTTTCTTT.

The rearrangement links TRBV5-5 to TRBJ1-4, with TRBD1 identical over 7 bases. Germline CDR1 SGHKS, CDR2 YYEKEE (reference sequence). The V gene end was trimmed by 6 bases and the J gene end by 5 bases; junction bases not matched to a gene: 7. The CDR3 runs to 14 residues. The CDR3 protein is CASNLGTENEKLFF. The CDR3, as DNA: TGTGCCAGCAATCTTGGGACAGAAAATGAAAAACTGTTTTTT.

The rearrangement uses TRBV5-1 and TRBJ1-2; perhaps TRBD1 as D (6 bases). This CDR3 contains 17 residues. Germline lookup yields CDR1 SGHRS and CDR2 YFSETQ. The ends were cut back, 7 bases at V and 3 bases at J, with 25 bases in the middle. CDR3 in DNA: TGCGCCAGCTCCCTGGGGGCCACTAACCCCAGTGACTATGGCTACACCTTC. Translating it yields CASSLGATNPSDYGYTF.